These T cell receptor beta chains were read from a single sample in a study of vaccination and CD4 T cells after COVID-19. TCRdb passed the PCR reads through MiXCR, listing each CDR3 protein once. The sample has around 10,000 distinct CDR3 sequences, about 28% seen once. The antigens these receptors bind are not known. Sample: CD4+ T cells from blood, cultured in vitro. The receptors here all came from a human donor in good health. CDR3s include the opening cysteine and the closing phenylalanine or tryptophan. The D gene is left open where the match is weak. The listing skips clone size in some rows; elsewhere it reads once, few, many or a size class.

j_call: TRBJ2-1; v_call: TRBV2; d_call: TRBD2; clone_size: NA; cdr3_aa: CATRLGEGQDEQFF; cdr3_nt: TGTGCCACGCGGTTGGGGGAGGGCCAGGATGAGCAGTTCTTC
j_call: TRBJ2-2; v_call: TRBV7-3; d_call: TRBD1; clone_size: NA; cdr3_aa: CASSPDRGGTGELFF; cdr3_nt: TGTGCCAGCAGCCCGGACAGGGGAGGGACCGGGGAGCTGTTTTTT
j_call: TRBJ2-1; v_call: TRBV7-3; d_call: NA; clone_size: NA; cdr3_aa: CASSSPSSPYNEQFF; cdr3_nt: TGTGCCAGCAGCTCCCCTAGTTCTCCCTACAATGAGCAGTTCTTC
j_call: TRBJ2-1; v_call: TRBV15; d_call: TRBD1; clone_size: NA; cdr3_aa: CATSRETGTDYRGEQFF; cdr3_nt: TGTGCCACCAGCAGAGAAACCGGGACAGACTATCGGGGTGAGCAGTTCTTC
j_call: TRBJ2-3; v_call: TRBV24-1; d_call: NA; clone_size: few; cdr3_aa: CATSDKYRDAASTDTQYF; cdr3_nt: TGTGCCACCAGTGATAAATACCGGGACGCTGCTAGCACAGATACGCAGTATTTT
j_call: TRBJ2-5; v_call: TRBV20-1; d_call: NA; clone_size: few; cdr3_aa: CSARAVRGQETQYF; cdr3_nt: TGCAGTGCTAGAGCCGTCAGGGGACAAGAGACCCAGTACTTC
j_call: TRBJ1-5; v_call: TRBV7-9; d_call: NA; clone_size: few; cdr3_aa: CASSGGGNQPQHF; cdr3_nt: TGTGCCAGCAGCGGAGGCGGGAATCAGCCCCAGCATTTT
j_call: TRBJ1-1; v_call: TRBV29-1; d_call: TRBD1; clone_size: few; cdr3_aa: CSANRGNTEAFF; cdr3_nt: TGCAGCGCCAACAGGGGAAACACTGAAGCTTTCTTT
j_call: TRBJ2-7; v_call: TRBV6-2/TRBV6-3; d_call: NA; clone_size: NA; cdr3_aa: CASRQPSAKGDEQYF; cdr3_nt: TGTGCCAGCAGACAACCTTCGGCGAAGGGGGACGAGCAGTACTTC
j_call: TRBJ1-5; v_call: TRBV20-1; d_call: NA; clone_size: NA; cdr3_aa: CSVGTNDNQPQHF; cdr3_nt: TGCAGTGTAGGCACGAACGATAATCAGCCCCAGCATTTT
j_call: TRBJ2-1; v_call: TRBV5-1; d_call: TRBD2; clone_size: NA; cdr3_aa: CASSFGEGAYNEQFF; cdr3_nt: TGCGCCAGCAGCTTTGGGGAGGGAGCCTACAATGAGCAGTTCTTC
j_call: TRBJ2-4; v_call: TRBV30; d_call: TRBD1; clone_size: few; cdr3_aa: CAWSVQGGQGRYF; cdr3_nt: TGTGCCTGGAGTGTACAGGGGGGACAGGGTCGGTACTTC
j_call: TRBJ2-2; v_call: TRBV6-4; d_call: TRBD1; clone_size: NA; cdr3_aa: CASSVDRVGELFF; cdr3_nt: TGTGCCAGCAGTGTCGACAGGGTCGGGGAGCTGTTTTTT
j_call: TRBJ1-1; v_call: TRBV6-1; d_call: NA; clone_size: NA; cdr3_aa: CASKLVGSENTEAFF; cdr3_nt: TGTGCCAGCAAGTTGGTGGGCAGCGAGAACACTGAAGCTTTCTTT
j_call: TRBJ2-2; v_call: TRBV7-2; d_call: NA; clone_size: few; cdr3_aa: CASSLVAWPGEGNTGELFF; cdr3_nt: TGTGCCAGCAGCTTAGTCGCGTGGCCGGGAGAGGGTAACACCGGGGAGCTGTTTTTT
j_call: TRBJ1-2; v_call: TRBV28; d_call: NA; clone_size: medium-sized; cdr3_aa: CASSLRLYGYTF; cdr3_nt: TGTGCCAGCAGTTTACGGCTATATGGCTACACCTTC
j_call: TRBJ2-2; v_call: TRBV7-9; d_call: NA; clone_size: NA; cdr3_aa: CASSPRGRDSILNTGELFF; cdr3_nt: TGTGCCAGCAGCCCCCGGGGGCGGGACAGCATATTGAACACCGGGGAGCTGTTTTTT
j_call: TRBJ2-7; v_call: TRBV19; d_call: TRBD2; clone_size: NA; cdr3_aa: CASSILVAGVDEQYF; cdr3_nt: TGTGCCAGTAGTATATTGGTAGCGGGAGTGGATGAGCAGTACTTC
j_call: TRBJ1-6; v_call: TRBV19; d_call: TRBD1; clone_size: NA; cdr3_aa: CASSVQGGDNSPLHF; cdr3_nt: TGTGCCAGTAGCGTACAGGGGGGTGATAATTCACCCCTCCACTTT
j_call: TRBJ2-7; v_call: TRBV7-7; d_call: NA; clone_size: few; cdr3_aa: CASSRDTSYEQYF; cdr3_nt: TGTGCTAGCAGCAGGGACACCTCCTACGAGCAGTACTTC
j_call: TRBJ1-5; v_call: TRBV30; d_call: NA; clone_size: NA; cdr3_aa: CAWSEAGAVRPQHF; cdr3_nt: TGTGCCTGGAGTGAGGCAGGGGCCGTGAGGCCCCAGCATTTT
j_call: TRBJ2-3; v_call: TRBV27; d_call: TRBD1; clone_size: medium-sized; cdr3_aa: CASGLWDRVTDTQYF; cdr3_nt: TGTGCCAGCGGACTGTGGGACAGGGTCACAGATACGCAGTATTTT
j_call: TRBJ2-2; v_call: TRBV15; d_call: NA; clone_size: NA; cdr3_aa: CATSRPTRIKRTGELFF; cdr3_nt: TGTGCCACCAGCAGACCTACTAGAATAAAGAGGACCGGGGAGCTGTTTTTT
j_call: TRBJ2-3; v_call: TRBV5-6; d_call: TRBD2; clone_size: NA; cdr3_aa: CASSLPPRLAVTTDTQYF; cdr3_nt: TGTGCCAGCAGCTTGCCTCCCCGACTAGCGGTTACCACAGATACGCAGTATTTT
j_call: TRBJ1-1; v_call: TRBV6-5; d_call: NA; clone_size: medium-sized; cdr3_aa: CASSYAPGENTEAFF; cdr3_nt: TGTGCCAGCAGTTACGCCCCGGGGGAGAACACTGAAGCTTTCTTT
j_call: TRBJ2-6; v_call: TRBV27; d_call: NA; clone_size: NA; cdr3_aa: CASSLRHSGANVLTF; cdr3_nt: TGTGCCAGCAGTCTCCGGCACTCTGGGGCCAACGTCCTGACTTTC
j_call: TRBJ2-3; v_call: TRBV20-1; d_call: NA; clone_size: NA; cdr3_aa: CSARQGTDTQYF; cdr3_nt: TGCAGTGCTAGGCAGGGCACAGATACGCAGTATTTT
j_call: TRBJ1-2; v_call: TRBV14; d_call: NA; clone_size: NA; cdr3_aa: CASSPFRVLLNYGYTF; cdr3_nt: TGTGCCAGCAGCCCCTTCAGGGTACTCCTTAACTATGGCTACACCTTC
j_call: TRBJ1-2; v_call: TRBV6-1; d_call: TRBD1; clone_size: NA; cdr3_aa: CASRAGTGRSYTF; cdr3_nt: TGTGCCAGCAGGGCCGGGACAGGAAGAAGCTACACCTTC
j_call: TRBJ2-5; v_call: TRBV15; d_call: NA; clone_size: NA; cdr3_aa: CATSRDPSQETQYF; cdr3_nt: TGTGCCACCAGCAGAGATCCCAGCCAAGAGACCCAGTACTTC
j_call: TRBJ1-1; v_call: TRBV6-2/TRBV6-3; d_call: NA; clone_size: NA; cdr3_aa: CASSYSPGRGDRYTEAFF; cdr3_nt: TGTGCCAGCAGTTACTCCCCGGGGAGGGGAGATAGGTACACTGAAGCTTTCTTT
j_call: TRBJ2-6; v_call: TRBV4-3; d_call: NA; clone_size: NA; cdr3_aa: CASSKNGGAGANVLTF; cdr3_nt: TGCGCCAGCAGCAAGAATGGGGGCGCTGGGGCCAACGTCCTGACTTTC
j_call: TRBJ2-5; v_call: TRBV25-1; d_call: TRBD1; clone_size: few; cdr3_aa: CASSEYYGQGETQYF; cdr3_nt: TGTGCCAGCAGTGAATATTATGGACAGGGAGAGACCCAGTACTTC
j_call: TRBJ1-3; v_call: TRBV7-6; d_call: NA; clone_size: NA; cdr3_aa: CASSSGGSGNTIYF; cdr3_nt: TGTGCCAGCAGCTCCGGGGGTTCAGGAAACACCATATATTTT
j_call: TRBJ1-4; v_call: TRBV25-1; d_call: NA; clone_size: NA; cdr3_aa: CASSEPAGNEKLFF; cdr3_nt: TGTGCCAGCAGTGAACCTGCAGGGAATGAAAAACTGTTTTTT
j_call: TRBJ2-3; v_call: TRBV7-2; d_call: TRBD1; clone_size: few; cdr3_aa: CASSLTGAGGPTDTQYF; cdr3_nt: TGTGCCAGCAGCTTAACCGGGGCAGGGGGCCCCACAGATACGCAGTATTTT
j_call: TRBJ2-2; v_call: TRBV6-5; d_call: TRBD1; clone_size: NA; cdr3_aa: CASSYESGGGGNTGELFF; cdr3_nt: TGTGCCAGCAGTTACGAATCAGGGGGCGGTGGGAACACCGGGGAGCTGTTTTTT
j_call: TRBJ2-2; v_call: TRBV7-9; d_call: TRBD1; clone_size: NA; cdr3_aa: CASSLIPGQGRGANTGELFF; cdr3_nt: TGTGCCAGCAGCTTAATTCCCGGACAGGGGAGAGGTGCGAACACCGGGGAGCTGTTTTTT
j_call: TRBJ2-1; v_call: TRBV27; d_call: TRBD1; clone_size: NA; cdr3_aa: CASSSTGNPYNEQFF; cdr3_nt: TGTGCCAGCAGTTCGACAGGGAACCCCTACAATGAGCAGTTCTTC
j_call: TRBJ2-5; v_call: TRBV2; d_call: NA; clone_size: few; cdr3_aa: CASNPTRSLGTQYF; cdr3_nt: TGTGCCAGCAATCCCACGAGGAGCCTCGGGACCCAGTACTTC